The entry that follows covers one TCR beta chain sequence. Its target is unknown. Each sample came from a Caucasian adult donor living in Nashville, Tennessee. Researchers reported that CD8 memory united CD45RO+ cells with CCR7-negative CD45RA+ TemRA cells. These data are taken from a study of shared clonotypes between healthy human individuals. Study-level results: A handful of donors showed sharing of approximately 5% of naive CD4 clonotypes. Non-shared clonotypes displayed generation probabilities falling below those of clonotypes present in all four donors.

Looked up from germline, CDR1 is MNHNY and CDR2 is SVGAGI (reference sequence). This CDR3 is built from 13 residues. With 5 bases removed from V and 3 bases from J, the gap between germline ends came to 11 bases. Only in-frame clones appear in the TCRdb table, and some are missing; sequencing was by immunoSEQ multiplex PCR. The sample shows some 380,000 clones, about 97% of them seen only once. The material sequenced was memory CD8+ T cells sorted from blood. This sample's subset: CD45RO+ cells pooled with CCR7-negative TemRA cells. J is TRBJ2-7 and V is TRBV6-6; tentatively, D is TRBD2 (5 bases). This receptor was taken from a man younger than 40 in good health. The chain's CDR3 is CASSAAGLYEQYF. The CDR3 DNA reads as TGTGCCAGCAGTGCGGCGGGCCTCTACGAGCAGTACTTC.